The T cell receptor beta chain described here comes from a study of blood T cell repertoires in COVID-19. Sequenced by immunoSEQ multiplex PCR; TCRdb stores in-frame clones only, minus some. Altogether about 120,000 clones are present, around four fifths being singletons, with the ten largest covering 9.5% to 13%. CDR3 length: 14 amino acids. In germline, CDR1 is LGHDT, CDR2 YNNKEL (reference sequence). Losses at the gene ends were 4 bases for V and 9 bases for J; bases not matched to a gene: 8. The TCR comes from a human donor in a cohort sampled during active COVID-19. The rearrangement links TRBV3-1 (or the pseudogene TRBV3-2) to TRBJ2-4; 8 bases are shared with TRBD2. The specimen sequenced was peripheral blood. CDR3 in DNA: TGTGCCAGCAGCCCCCGGGAGGGGTACGGCATTCAGTACTTC. Protein: CASSPREGYGIQYF.